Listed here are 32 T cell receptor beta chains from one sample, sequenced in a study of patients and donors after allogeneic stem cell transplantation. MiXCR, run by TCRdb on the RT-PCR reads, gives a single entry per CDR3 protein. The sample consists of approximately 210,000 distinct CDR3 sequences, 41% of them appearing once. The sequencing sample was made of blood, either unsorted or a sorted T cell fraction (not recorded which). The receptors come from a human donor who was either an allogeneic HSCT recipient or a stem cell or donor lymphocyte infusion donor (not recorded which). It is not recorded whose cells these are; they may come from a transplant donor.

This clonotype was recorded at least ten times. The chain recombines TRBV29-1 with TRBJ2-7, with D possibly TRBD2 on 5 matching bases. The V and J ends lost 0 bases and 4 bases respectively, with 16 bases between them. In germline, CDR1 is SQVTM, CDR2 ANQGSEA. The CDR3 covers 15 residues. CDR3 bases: TGCAGCGTTGAAGACCCCGACGGACTTCCTTACGAGCAGTACTTC. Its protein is CSVEDPDGLPYEQYF.

In DNA, the CDR3 is TGTGCCAGCAGCTTAGCACAGGCGAACTATGGCTACACCTTC. Its protein product is CASSLAQANYGYTF. The chain carries TRBV7-2 and TRBJ1-2; D may be TRBD1 (5 bases). The CDR3 contains 14 residues. Germline lookup yields CDR1 SGHTA and CDR2 FQGNSA. Trimming shortened V by 0 bases and J by 2 bases, and 7 bases separated the two germline ends.

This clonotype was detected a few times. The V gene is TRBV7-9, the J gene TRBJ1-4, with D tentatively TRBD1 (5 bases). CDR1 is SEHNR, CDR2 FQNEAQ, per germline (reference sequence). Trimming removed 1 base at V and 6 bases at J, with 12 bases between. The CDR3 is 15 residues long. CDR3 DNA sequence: TGTGCCAGCAGCTTAGTGGTGGGGGAGGATGAAAAACTGTTTTTT. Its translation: CASSLVVGEDEKLFF. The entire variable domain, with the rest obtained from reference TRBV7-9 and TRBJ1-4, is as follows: DTGVSQNPRHKITKRGQNVTFRCDPISEHNRLYWYRQTLGQGPEFLTYFQNEAQLEKSRLLSDRFSAERPKGSFSTLEIQRTEQGDSAMYLCASSLVVGEDEKLFFGSGTQLSVL.

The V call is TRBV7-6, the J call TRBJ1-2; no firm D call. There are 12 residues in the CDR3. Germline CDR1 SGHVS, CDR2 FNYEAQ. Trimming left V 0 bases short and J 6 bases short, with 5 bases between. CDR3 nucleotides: TGTGCCAGCAGCTTAGCGGAGGATGGCTACACCTTC. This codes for CASSLAEDGYTF.

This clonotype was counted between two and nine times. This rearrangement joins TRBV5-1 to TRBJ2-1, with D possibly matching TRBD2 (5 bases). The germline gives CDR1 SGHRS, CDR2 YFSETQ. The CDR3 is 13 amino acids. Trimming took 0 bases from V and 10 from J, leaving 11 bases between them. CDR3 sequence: CASSLGLIWEQFF. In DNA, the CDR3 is TGCGCCAGCAGCTTGGGACTAATTTGGGAGCAGTTCTTC.

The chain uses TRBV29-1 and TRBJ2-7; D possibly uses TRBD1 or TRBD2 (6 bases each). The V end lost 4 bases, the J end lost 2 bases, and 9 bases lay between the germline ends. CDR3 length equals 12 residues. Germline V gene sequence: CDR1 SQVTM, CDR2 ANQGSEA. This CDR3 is CSVVGGPYEQYF. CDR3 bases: TGCAGCGTTGTCGGGGGCCCCTACGAGCAGTACTTC.

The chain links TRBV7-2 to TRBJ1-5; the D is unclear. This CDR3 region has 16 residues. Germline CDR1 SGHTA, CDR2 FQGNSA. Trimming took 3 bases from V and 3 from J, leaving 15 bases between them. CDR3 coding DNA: TGTGCCAGCAGCTTTCGGCACCCCCATGCCAATCAGCCCCAGCATTTT. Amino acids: CASSFRHPHANQPQHF.

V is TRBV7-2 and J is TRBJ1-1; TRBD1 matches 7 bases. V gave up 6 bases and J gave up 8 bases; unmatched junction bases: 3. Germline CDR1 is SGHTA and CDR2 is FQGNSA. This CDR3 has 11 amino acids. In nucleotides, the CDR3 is TGTGCCAGCAGGACGGGACAGGAAGCTTTCTTT. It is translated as CASRTGQEAFF.

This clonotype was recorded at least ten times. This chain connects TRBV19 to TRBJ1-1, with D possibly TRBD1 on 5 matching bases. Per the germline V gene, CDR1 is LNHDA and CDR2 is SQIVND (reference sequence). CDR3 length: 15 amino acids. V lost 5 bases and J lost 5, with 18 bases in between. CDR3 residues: CASSPDGTTFTEAFF. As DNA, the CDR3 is TGTGCCAGTAGTCCAGATGGGACGACTTTTACTGAAGCTTTCTTT.

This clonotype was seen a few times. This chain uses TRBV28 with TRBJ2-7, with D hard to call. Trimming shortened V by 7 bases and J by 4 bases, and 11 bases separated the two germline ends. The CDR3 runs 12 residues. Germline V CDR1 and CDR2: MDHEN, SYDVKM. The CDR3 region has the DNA TGTGCCAGCAATGACAAACTTTACGAGCAGTACTTC. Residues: CASNDKLYEQYF.

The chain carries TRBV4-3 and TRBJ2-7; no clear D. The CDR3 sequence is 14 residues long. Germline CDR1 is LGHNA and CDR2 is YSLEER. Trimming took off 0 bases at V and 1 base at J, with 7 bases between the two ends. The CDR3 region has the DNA TGCGCCAGCAGCCAAGAGAGCAGGTCCTACGAGCAGTACTTC. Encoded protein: CASSQESRSYEQYF.

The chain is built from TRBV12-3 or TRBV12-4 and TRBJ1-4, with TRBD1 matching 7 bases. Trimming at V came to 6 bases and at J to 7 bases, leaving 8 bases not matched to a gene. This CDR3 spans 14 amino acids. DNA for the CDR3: TGTGCCAGCAGCCGTACAGGGGCTAGTGAAAAACTGTTTTTT. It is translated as CASSRTGASEKLFF.

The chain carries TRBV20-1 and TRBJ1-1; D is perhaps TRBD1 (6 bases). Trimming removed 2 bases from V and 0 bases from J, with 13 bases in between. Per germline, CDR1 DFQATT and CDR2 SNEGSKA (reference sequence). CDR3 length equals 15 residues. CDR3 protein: CSARFPGQLNTEAFF. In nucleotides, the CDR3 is TGCAGTGCTAGATTTCCGGGACAACTGAACACTGAAGCTTTCTTT.

As DNA, the CDR3 is TGCGCCAGCAGCTTGGATGGGACAGGGGAGAATCAGCCCCAGCATTTT. Amino acid sequence: CASSLDGTGENQPQHF. The rearrangement uses TRBV5-1 and TRBJ1-5, with 10 bases matching TRBD1. V dropped 0 bases and J dropped 4; count of bases not matched to a gene: 4. The CDR3 loop spans 16 amino acids. Germline V lookup: CDR1 SGHRS, CDR2 YFSETQ.

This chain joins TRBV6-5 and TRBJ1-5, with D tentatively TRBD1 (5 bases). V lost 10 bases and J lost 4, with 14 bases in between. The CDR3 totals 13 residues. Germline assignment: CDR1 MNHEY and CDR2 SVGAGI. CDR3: CATAGDENQPQHF. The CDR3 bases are TGTGCCACCGCCGGGGACGAAAATCAGCCCCAGCATTTT.

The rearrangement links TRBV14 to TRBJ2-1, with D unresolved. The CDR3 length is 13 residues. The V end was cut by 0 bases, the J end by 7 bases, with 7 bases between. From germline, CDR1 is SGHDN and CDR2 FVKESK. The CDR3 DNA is TGTGCCAGCAGCCAAGAAATTAAGAATGAGCAGTTCTTC. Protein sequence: CASSQEIKNEQFF. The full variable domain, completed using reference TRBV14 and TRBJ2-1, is EAGVTQFPSHSVIEKGQTVTLRCDPISGHDNLYWYRRVMGKEIKFLLHFVKESKQDESGMPNNRFLAERTGGTYSTLKVQPAELEDSGVYFCASSQEIKNEQFFGPGTRLTVL.

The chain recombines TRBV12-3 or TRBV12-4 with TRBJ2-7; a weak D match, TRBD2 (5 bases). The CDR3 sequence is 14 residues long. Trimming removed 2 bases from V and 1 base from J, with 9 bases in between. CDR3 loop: CASSLRPGSYEQYF. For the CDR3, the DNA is TGTGCCAGCAGTTTACGACCGGGATCCTACGAGCAGTACTTC.

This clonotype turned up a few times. This CDR3 is CAISAAPEKDTQYF. The CDR3 DNA is TGTGCCATCAGTGCTGCGCCGGAAAAAGATACGCAGTATTTT. V usage is TRBV10-3 and J usage is TRBJ2-3; the D is unclear. The CDR3 has 14 amino acids. Germline loops: CDR1 ENHRY, CDR2 SYGVKD. Trimming shortened V by 4 bases and J by 5 bases, and 13 bases separated the two germline ends.

CDR3 in DNA: TGTGCCACCAGCAGAGAAGACATCATCTATGGCTACACCTTC. Protein: CATSREDIIYGYTF. The gene calls are TRBV15 and TRBJ1-2; D unclear. Germline V gene lookup returns CDR1 LNHNV and CDR2 YYDKDF (reference sequence). V lost 0 bases and J 4 bases, leaving 9 bases between the germline ends. The CDR3 covers 14 residues.

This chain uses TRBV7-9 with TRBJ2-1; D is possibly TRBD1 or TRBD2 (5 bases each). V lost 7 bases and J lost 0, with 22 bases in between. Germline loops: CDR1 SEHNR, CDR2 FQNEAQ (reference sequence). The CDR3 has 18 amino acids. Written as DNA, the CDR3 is TGTGCCAGCATCATACCGGGGCTAAGTGGAAACTCCTACAATGAGCAGTTCTTC. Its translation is CASIIPGLSGNSYNEQFF.

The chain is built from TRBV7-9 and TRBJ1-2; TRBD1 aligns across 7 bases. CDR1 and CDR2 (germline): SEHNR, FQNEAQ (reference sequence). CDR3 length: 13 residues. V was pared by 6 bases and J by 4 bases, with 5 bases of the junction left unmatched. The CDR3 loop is CASSWDSPYGYTF. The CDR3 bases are TGTGCCAGCAGTTGGGACAGTCCCTATGGCTACACCTTC. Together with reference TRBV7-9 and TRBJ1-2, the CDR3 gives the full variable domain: DTGVSQNPRHKITKRGQNVTFRCDPISEHNRLYWYRQTLGQGPEFLTYFQNEAQLEKSRLLSDRFSAERPKGSFSTLEIQRTEQGDSAMYLCASSWDSPYGYTFGSGTRLTVV.

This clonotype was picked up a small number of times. CDR3 loop: CSISSGQTPFYTF. CDR3 coding DNA: TGCAGCATCAGCTCGGGACAGACCCCTTTCTACACCTTC. The rearrangement links TRBV29-1 to TRBJ1-2; 7 bases are a match to TRBD1. The germline gives CDR1 SQVTM, CDR2 ANQGSEA. After removal of 8 bases from V and 10 bases from J, the junction contained 16 bases not matched to a gene. This CDR3 is built from 13 residues.

CDR3 region: CASSLAGGGSNQPQHF. The CDR3 nucleotides are TGTGCCAGCAGTTTAGCGGGCGGAGGGAGCAATCAGCCCCAGCATTTT. The chain is built from TRBV28 and TRBJ1-5; D is unclear. Germline V gene lookup returns CDR1 MDHEN and CDR2 SYDVKM. This CDR3 is 16 amino acids long. Deletions cut 2 bases from V and 1 base from J, with 12 bases between.

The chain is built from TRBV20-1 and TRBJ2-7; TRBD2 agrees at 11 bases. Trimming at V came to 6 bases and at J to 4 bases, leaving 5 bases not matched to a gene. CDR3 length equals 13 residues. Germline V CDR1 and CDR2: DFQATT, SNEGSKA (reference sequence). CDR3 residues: CSAPGLAAYEQYF. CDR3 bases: TGCAGTGCACCGGGACTAGCGGCTTACGAGCAGTACTTC.

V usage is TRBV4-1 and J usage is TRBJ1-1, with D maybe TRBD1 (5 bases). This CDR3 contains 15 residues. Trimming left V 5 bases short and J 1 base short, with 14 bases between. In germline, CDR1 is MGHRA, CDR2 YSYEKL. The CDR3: CASSDNLGGNTEAFF. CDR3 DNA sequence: TGCGCCAGCAGCGACAACTTGGGGGGGAACACTGAAGCTTTCTTT.

As DNA, the CDR3 is TGTGCCAGCAGCCCCCGGGGCCTCTTCTATGGCTACACCTTC. Its protein product is CASSPRGLFYGYTF. The V and J genes are TRBV5-6 and TRBJ1-2, with D perhaps matching TRBD1 (5 bases). This CDR3 region has 14 residues. V was trimmed by 4 bases and J by 4 bases, leaving 14 bases between them. From germline, CDR1 is SGHDT and CDR2 YYEEEE.

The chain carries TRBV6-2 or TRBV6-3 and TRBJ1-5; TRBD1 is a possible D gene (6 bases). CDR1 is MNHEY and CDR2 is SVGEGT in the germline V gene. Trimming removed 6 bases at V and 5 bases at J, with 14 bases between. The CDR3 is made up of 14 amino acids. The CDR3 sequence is CASSDARGHQPQHF. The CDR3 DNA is TGTGCCAGCAGCGACGCCAGGGGCCATCAGCCCCAGCATTTT.

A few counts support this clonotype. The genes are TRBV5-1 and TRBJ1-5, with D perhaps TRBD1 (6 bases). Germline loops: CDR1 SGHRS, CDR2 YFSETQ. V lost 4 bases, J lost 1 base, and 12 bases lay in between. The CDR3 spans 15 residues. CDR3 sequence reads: CASSPKDSSNQPQHF. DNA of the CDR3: TGCGCCAGCAGCCCTAAGGACAGCAGCAATCAGCCCCAGCATTTT.

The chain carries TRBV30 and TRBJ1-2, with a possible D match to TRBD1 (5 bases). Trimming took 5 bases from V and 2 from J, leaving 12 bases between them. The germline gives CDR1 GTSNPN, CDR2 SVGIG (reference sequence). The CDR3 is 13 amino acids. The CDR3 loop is CAWSPDTNYGYTF. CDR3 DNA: TGTGCCTGGTCACCGGACACCAACTATGGCTACACCTTC.

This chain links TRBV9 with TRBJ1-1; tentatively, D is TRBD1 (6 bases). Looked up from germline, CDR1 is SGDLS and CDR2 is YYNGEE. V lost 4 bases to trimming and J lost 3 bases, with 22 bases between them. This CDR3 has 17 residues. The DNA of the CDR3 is TGTGCCAGCAGCCCTCAAATAACTCAGGGGCCCCACACTGAAGCTTTCTTT. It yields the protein CASSPQITQGPHTEAFF.

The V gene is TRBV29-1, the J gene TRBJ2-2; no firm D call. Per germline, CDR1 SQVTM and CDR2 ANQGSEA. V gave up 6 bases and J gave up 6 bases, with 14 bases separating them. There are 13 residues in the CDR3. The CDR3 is CSVLDGRSGELFF. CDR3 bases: TGCAGCGTACTGGACGGACGATCCGGGGAGCTGTTTTTT.

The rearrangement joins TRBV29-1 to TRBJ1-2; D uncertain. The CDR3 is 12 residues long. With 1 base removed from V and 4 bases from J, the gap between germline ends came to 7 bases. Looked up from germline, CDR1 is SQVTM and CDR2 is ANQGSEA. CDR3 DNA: TGCAGCGTTGAAGTTTCCTTCTATGGCTACACCTTC. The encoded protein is CSVEVSFYGYTF.